This T cell receptor (beta chain) comes out of a study of regulatory T cells in long-lasting Graves disease. Arm-PCR of CDR3 regions with iRepertoire HTBI primers generated TCR beta libraries. Each CDR3 protein is one row after TCRdb ran MiXCR on the multiplex PCR reads. This sample has about 470,000 distinct CDR3 sequences, with 20% to 25% found just once. As to time point: persistent/refractory GD, antithyroid drugs over 5 years with positive TRAb. PBMC-derived RNA was used for the TCR library. This clonotype came up many times. This sequence was found in a female donor with Graves disease. The sequencing used peripheral blood mononuclear cells (PBMCs), collected when the disease was refractory, from a patient treated with antithyroid drugs.

Written as DNA, the CDR3 is TGTGCCAGCAGTTACCTGGGCACAGGTTTGAACACTGAAGCTTTCTTT. It specifies CASSYLGTGLNTEAFF. This chain joins TRBV6-5 and TRBJ1-1; possibly TRBD1 for D (5 bases). This CDR3 is 16 amino acids long. The germline V and J ends were trimmed by 2 bases and 0 bases, with 13 bases remaining between them. Germline values: CDR1 MNHEY, CDR2 SVGAGI.